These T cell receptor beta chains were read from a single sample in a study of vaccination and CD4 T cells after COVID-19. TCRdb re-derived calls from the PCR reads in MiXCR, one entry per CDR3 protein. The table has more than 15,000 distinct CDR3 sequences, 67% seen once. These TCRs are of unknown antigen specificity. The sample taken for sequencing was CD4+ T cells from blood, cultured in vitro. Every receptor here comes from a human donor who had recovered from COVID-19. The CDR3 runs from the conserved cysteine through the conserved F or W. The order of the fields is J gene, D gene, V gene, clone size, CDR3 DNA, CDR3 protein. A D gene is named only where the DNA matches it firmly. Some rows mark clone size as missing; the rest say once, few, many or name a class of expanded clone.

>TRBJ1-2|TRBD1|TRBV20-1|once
TGCAGTGCTCCCGAAGCCCCGGGACAGGGGGACCATGGCTACACCTTC
CSAPEAPGQGDHGYTF
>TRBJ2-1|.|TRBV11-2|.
TGTGCCAGCAGTCGTGGGTTGGGGGAGTTCTTC
CASSRGLGEFF
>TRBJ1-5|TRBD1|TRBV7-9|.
TGTGCCAGCAGCTTCACCGGGACAGCGTATCAGCCCCAGCATTTT
CASSFTGTAYQPQHF
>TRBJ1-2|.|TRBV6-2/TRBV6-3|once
TGTGCCAGCAGTCAAGGGCGGACGTATGGCTACACCTTC
CASSQGRTYGYTF
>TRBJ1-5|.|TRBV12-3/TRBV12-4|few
TGTGCCAGCAGCTCCCGGGGGGCAGCTCTTCAGCCCCAGCATTTT
CASSSRGAALQPQHF
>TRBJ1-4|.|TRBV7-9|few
TGTGCCAGCAGCTTAGCGCTTATCAGGGGAGGTGAAAAACTGTTTTTT
CASSLALIRGGEKLFF
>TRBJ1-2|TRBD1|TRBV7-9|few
TGTGCCAGCAGCCGACTAAACCAACGACAGGGGCGACTTAACTATGGCTACACCTTC
CASSRLNQRQGRLNYGYTF
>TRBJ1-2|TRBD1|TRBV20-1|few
TGCAGTGCGCCCGGGACAGGGAAGTCTAACTATGGCTACACCTTC
CSAPGTGKSNYGYTF
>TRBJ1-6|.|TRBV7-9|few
TGTGCCAGCAGCCCCATCGGCAGGGGCAACTCACCCCTCCACTTT
CASSPIGRGNSPLHF
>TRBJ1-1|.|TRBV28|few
TGTGCCAGCAGGCCCCAGGGCTTATGGAACACTGAAGCTTTCTTT
CASRPQGLWNTEAFF
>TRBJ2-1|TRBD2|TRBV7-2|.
TGTGCCACCTTACTAGCGGGAATGGGTGAGCAGTTCTTC
CATLLAGMGEQFF
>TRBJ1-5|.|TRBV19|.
TGTGCCAGTAGTATAGTCAGGTTTGGTGGCAATCAGCCCCAGCATTTT
CASSIVRFGGNQPQHF
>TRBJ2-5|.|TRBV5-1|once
TGCGCCAGCAGCGTGGGGGCGGGGGAGACCCAGTACTTC
CASSVGAGETQYF
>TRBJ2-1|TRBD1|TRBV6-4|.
TGTGCCAGCAGTGACTCGACAGGGGGCTACAATGAGCAGTTCTTC
CASSDSTGGYNEQFF
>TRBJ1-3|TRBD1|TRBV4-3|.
TGCGCCAGCAGCCTAAGATGGGAAAGGGGGCGTACTGGAAACACCATATATTTT
CASSLRWERGRTGNTIYF
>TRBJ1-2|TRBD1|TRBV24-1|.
TGTGCCACCAGTGATCCTTCGGGACAGGGACTATCGGATGGCTACACCTTC
CATSDPSGQGLSDGYTF
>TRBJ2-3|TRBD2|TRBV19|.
TGTGCCAGTAGGAATAGCGGGAGCGCTAAGGGCACAGATACGCAGTATTTT
CASRNSGSAKGTDTQYF
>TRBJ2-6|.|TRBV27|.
TGTGCCAGCGGCCCGTGGGTCCAAAGCTCTGGGGCCAACGTCCTGACTTTC
CASGPWVQSSGANVLTF
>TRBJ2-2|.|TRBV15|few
TGTGCCACCAGCAGAGGGGGGGACACCGGGGAGCTGTTTTTT
CATSRGGDTGELFF
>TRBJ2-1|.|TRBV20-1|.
TGCAGTGCTAGAAGGGGACTCGAATCTGGTGAGCAGTTCTTC
CSARRGLESGEQFF
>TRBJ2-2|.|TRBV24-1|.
TGTGCCACCAGTGATTATAACAGGAACACCGGGGAGCTGTTTTTT
CATSDYNRNTGELFF
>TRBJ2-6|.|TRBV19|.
TGTGCCAGTACCTACAGGTCCTCTGGGGCCAACGTCCTGACTTTC
CASTYRSSGANVLTF
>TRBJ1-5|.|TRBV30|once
TGTGCCTGGAGTGTATCGGGTCAGCCCCAGCATTTT
CAWSVSGQPQHF
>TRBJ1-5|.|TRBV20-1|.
TGCAGTGCTAGGGTCCCTCTAGGCAATCAGCCCCAGCATTTT
CSARVPLGNQPQHF
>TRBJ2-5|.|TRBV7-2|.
TGTGCCAGCAGCTCCGACCGATACGGCGAGACCCAGTACTTC
CASSSDRYGETQYF
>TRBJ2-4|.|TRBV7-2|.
TGTGCCAGCAGCTTAGAGACAAGCGTGGGGATAGCCAAAAACATTCAGTACTTC
CASSLETSVGIAKNIQYF
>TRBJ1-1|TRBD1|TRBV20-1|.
TGCAGTGCTCTCGGACAGGGGGAAACTGAAGCTTTCTTT
CSALGQGETEAFF
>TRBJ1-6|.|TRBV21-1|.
TGTGCCAGCACCCTTGATACCCCAGATTCACCCCTCCACTTT
CASTLDTPDSPLHF
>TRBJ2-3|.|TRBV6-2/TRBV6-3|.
TGTGCCAGCAAGCGCGACGGAGATACGCAGTATTTT
CASKRDGDTQYF
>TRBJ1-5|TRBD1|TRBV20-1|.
TGCAGTGCTCGCCCCCCGACAGGGGGCCTACTTTGGCCCCAGCATTTT
CSARPPTGGLLWPQHF
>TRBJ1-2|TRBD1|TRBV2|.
TGTGCCAGCAGTGATTCAACCACAGGGGGCGATGGCTACACCTTC
CASSDSTTGGDGYTF
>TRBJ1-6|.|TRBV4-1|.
TGCGCCAGCAGCCGTGGATTAACGGTGGATAATTCACCCCTCCACTTT
CASSRGLTVDNSPLHF
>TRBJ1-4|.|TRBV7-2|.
TGTGCCAGCAGCGCGCAGGACAGCCCTCTATACTCTAATGAAAAACTGTTTTTT
CASSAQDSPLYSNEKLFF
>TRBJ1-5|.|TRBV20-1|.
TGCAGTGTAAGACGGGCGGGAAGGCACCAGCCCCAGCATTTT
CSVRRAGRHQPQHF
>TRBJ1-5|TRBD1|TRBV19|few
TGTGCCAGTAGTATAGGTCAGGGGGCGCGAAGCAATCAGCCCCAGCATTTT
CASSIGQGARSNQPQHF
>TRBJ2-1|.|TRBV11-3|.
TGTGCCAGCAGCCAGGACCTAGTTCGCAATGAGCAGTTCTTC
CASSQDLVRNEQFF
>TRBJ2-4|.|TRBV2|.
TGTGCCAGCAGTCCGGGGAACATTCAGTACTTC
CASSPGNIQYF
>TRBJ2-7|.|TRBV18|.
TGTGCCAGCTCCCTTTTAGGGACACTCATCTCCTACGAGCAGTACTTC
CASSLLGTLISYEQYF
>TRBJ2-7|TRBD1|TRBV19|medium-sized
TGTGCCAGTAGTGACACCGGGACAGGGTTCTCCTACGAGCAGTACTTC
CASSDTGTGFSYEQYF
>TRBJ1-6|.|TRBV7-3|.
TGTGCCAGCAGCGCCCAGAGAGACTCACCCCTCCACTTT
CASSAQRDSPLHF
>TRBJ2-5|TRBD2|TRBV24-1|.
TGTGCCACCAGTGACCAAAAAGCGGGAGGGTCACCAGAGACCCAGTACTTC
CATSDQKAGGSPETQYF
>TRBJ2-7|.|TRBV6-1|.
TGTGCCAACGTCTACGAGCAGTACTTC
CANVYEQYF
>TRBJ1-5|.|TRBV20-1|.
TGCAGTGCTAGAGAAGGGAGTCAGCCCCAGCATTTT
CSAREGSQPQHF
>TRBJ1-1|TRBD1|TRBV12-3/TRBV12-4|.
TGTGCCAGCAGTTTCAGGCAGGGGGTGAACACTGAAGCTTTCTTT
CASSFRQGVNTEAFF
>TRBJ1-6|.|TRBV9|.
TGTGCCAGCAGCGCCGCCGCGAATTCACCCCTCCACTTT
CASSAAANSPLHF
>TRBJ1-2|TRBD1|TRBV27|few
TGTGCCAGCAGGGCCGGGGGACAGCCAAGGGGTGGCTACACCTTC
CASRAGGQPRGGYTF
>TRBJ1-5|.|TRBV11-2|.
TGTGCCAGCAGCTTAATCCCGGGGGAGGGTCAGCCCCAGCATTTT
CASSLIPGEGQPQHF